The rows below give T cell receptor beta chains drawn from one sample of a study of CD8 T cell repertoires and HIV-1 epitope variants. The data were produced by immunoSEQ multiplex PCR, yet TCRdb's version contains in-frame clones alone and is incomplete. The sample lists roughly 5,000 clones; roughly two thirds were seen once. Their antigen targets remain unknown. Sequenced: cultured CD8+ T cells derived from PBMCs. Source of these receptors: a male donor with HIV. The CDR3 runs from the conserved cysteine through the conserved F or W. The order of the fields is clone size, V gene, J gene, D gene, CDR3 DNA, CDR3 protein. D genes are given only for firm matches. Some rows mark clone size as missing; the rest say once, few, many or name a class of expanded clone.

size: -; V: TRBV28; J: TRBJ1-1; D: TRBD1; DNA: TGTGCCAGCAGTTCCGTTTCCCCCCCCCTTGACAGGGCCCCCATTGAAGCTTTCTTT; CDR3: CASSSVSPPLDRAPIEAFF
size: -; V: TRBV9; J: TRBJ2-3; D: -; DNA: TGTGCCAGCAGCGTAGATGGGAGAGATACGCAGTATTTT; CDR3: CASSVDGRDTQYF
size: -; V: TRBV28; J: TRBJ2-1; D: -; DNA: TGTGCCAGCAGTTTATGGGAAAGGGAAGACAATGAGCAGTTCTTC; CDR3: CASSLWEREDNEQFF
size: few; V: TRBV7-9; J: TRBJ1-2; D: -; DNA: TGTGCCAGCAGCTACTTGACAGACTATGGCTACACCTTC; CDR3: CASSYLTDYGYTF
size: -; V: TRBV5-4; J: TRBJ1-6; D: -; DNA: TGTGCCAGCAGCCCGTCCGTAGGCAATTCACCCCTCCACTTT; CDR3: CASSPSVGNSPLHF
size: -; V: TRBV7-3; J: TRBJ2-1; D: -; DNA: TGTGCCAGCAGCTTAGACGGTGCCAGTGAGCAGTTCTTC; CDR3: CASSLDGASEQFF
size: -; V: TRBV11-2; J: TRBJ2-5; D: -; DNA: TGTGCCAGCAGCTTAGTTCCATCCTCACAAGAGACCCAGTACTTC; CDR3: CASSLVPSSQETQYF
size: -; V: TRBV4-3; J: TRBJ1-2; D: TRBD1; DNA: TGCGCCAGCAGCCAAGATGGTGGGACAGGGGACGGCTACACCTTC; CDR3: CASSQDGGTGDGYTF
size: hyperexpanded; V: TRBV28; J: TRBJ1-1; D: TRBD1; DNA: TGTGCCAGCAGTTCCCCCGGGACAGGGGTGATTTCCACTGAAGCTTTCTTT; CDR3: CASSSPGTGVISTEAFF
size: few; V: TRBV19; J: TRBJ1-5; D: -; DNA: TGTGCCAGTAGTCTCGACCTACTCTCCAATCAGCCCCAGCATTTT; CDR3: CASSLDLLSNQPQHF
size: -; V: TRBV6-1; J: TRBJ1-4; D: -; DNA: TGTGCCAGCAGAGATCCGGGACCGAGGAATGAAAAACTGTTTTTT; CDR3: CASRDPGPRNEKLFF
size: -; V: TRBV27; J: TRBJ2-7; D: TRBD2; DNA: TGTGCCAGCAGTCTTCGGACTAGCGGGGGGGGAACCTACGAGCAGTACTTC; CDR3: CASSLRTSGGGTYEQYF
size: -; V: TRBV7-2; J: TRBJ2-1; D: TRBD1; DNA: TGTGCCAGCAGCTCGCGCCGACAGGGATTAGTTAATGAGCAGTTCTTC; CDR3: CASSSRRQGLVNEQFF
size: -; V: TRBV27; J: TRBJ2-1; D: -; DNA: TGTGCCAGCAGTTTATCTGCGGATTCCTACAATGAGCAGTTCTTC; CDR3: CASSLSADSYNEQFF
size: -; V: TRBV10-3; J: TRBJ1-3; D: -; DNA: TGTGCCATCAGTTCGACAGAAAGCTCTGGAAACACCATATATTTT; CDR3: CAISSTESSGNTIYF
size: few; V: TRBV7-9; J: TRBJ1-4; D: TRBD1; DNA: TGTGCCAGCAGCTTTCCGGGACAGCCTAATGAAAAACTGTTTTTT; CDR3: CASSFPGQPNEKLFF
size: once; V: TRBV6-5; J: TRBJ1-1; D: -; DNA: TGTGCCAGCGGGAACGGGGGAAACACTGAAGCTTTCTTT; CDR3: CASGNGGNTEAFF
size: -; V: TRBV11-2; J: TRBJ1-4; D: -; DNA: TGTGCCAGCAGCTTAGATGAAAAACTGTTTTTT; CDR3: CASSLDEKLFF
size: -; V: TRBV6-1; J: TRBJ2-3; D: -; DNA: TGTGCCAGCAGTGATTTTATCTCGAGCACAGATACGCAGTATTTT; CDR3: CASSDFISSTDTQYF
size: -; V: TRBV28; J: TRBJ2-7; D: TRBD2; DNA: TGTGCCAGCAGTTTGGAGCGGGGTGGGGTCGAGCAGTACTTC; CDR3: CASSLERGGVEQYF
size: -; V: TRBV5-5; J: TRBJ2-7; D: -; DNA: TGTGCCAGCAGCCAAACTGGGGCCAGCTCCTACGAGCAGTACTTC; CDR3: CASSQTGASSYEQYF
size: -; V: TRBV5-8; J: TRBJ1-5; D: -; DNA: TGTGCCAGCGGGGGGTACAATCAGCCCCAGCATTTT; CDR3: CASGGYNQPQHF
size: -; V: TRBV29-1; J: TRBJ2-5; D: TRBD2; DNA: TGCAGCGTGGCCCTAGCGGGGGAAGAGACCCAGTACTTC; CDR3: CSVALAGEETQYF
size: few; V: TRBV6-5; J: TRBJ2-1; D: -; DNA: TGTGCCAGCAGTTACCTTGGGCGGTCCAATGAGCAGTTCTTC; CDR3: CASSYLGRSNEQFF
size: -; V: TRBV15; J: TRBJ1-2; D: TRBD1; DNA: TGTGCCACCAGCAGTGGCACAGGGGGCCAGCTCTATGGCTACACCTTC; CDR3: CATSSGTGGQLYGYTF
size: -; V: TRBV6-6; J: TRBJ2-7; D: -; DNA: TGTGCCAGCAGTTACGTCGCCTACGAGCAGTACTTC; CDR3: CASSYVAYEQYF
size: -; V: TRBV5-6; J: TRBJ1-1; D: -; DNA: TGTGCCAGCAGCTTGGGGACAGCATACACTGAAGCTTTCTTT; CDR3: CASSLGTAYTEAFF
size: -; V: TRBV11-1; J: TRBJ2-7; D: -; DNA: TGTGCCAGCAGCTCTTCCTACGAGCAGTACTTC; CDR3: CASSSSYEQYF
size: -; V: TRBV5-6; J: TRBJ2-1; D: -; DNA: TGTGCCAGCAGCGGAGACCCAATTGAGCAGTTCTTC; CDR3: CASSGDPIEQFF
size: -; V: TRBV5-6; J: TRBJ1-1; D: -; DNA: TGTGCCAGCAGGGAGCAAGGGGGTACTGAAGCTTTCTTT; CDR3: CASREQGGTEAFF
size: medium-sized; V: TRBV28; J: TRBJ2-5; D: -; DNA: TGTGCCAGCAGTTCACCCCTGGGGGGAGAGACCCAGTACTTC; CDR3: CASSSPLGGETQYF
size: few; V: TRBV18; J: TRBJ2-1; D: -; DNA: TGTGCCAGCTCACTTGGGGAGTCCAATGAGCAGTTCTTC; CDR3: CASSLGESNEQFF
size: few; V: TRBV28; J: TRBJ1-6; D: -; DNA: TGTGCCAGCAAATACCTCTCCTATAATTCACCCCTCCACTTT; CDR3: CASKYLSYNSPLHF
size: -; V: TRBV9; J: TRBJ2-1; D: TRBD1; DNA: TGTGCCAGCAGCGCGACCGGGACAGGGATTTACAATGAGCAGTTCTTC; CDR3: CASSATGTGIYNEQFF
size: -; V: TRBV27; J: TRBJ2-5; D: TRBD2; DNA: TGTGCCAGCAGTATGGGACTAGCGGCGGAGACCCAGTACTTC; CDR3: CASSMGLAAETQYF
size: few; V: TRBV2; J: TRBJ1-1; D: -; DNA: TGTGCCAGCAGTGAAGCCTCCGGGGGTAGGGGAGCTTTCTTT; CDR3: CASSEASGGRGAFF
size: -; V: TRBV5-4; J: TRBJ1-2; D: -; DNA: TGTGCCAGCAGCTCACCCTCTGACTTCTATGGCTACACCTTC; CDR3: CASSSPSDFYGYTF
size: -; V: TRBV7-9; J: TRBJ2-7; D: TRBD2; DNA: TGTGCCAGCAGCTCATCGACTAGCGGGAGCTCCTACGAGCAGTACTTC; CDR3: CASSSSTSGSSYEQYF
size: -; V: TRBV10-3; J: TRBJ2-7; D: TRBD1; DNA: TGTGCCACCGGGACAGGCTCCTACGAGCAGTACTTC; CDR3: CATGTGSYEQYF
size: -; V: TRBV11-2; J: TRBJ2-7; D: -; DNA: TGTGCCAGCAGCTTAGTTTCAGGGGCGGGCTACGAGCGGTACTTC; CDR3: CASSLVSGAGYERYF
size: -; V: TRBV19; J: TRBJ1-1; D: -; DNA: TGTGCCAGCCGCGACCCGCGGGAGGGATCGGTTGAAGCTTTCTTT; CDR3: CASRDPREGSVEAFF
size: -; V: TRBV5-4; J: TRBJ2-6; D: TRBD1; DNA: TGTGCCAGCAGCTTGGGGACAGGGTCTGGGGCCAACGTCCTGACTTTC; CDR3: CASSLGTGSGANVLTF
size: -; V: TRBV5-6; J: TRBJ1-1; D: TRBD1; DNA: TGTGCCAGCATGGAGGGGGCGAGTTATGCTGAAGCTTTCTTT; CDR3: CASMEGASYAEAFF
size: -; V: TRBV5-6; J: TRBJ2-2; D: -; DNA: TGTGCCAGCAGCTCTGGGCAGGGGATCTTTCCCGGGGAGCTGTTTTTT; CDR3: CASSSGQGIFPGELFF
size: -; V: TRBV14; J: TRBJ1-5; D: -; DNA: TGTGCCAGCAGCCAGGGACGTGGGCAGCCCCAGCATTTT; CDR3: CASSQGRGQPQHF
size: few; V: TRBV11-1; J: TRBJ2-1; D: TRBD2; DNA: TGTGCCAGCAGCTTAGGACTAGCGGGACCTATAAATGAGCAGTTCTTC; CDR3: CASSLGLAGPINEQFF
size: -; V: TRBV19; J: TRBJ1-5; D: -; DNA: TGTGCCAGTAGTCCCAGTCCCGGGGGCAGACAGCCCCAGCATTTT; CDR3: CASSPSPGGRQPQHF
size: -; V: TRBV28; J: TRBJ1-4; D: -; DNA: TGTGCCAGCAGTCTAGGCGGCCTAAGTAGGGCTAATGAAAAACTGTTTTTT; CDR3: CASSLGGLSRANEKLFF
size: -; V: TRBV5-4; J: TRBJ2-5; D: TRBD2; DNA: TGTGCCAGCAGCTCTTCCACGGGGGGGGGAGAGACCCAGTACTTC; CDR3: CASSSSTGGGETQYF
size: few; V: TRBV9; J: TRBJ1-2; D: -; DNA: TGTGCCAGCAGCGTAGAAGATGGAGCTAACTATGGCTACACCTTC; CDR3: CASSVEDGANYGYTF
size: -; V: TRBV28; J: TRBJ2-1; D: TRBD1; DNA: TGTGCCAGCACCAAGGGGACAGACGATTACAATGAGCAGTTCTTC; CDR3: CASTKGTDDYNEQFF
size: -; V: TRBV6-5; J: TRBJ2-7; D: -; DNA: TGTGCCAGCAGTTACTCCCGGGACTCGAGCTCCTACGAGCAGTACTTC; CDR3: CASSYSRDSSSYEQYF
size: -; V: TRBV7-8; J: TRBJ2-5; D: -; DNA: TGTGCCAGCAGCGACCTCCCGGAAGAGAAGACAGCTCAAGAGACCCAGTACTTC; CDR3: CASSDLPEEKTAQETQYF
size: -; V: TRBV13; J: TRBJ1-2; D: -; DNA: TGTGCCAGCAGCTTAGGGGGGTTCGGCTTAGGGGTGGATGGCTACACCTTC; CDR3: CASSLGGFGLGVDGYTF
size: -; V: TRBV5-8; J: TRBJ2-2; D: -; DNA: TGTGCCAGCAGCTCACTGGACGGGAACACCGGGGAGCTGTTTTTT; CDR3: CASSSLDGNTGELFF
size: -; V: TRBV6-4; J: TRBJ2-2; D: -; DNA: TGTGCCAGCAGTGACCTCAGGAACACCGGGGAGCTGTTTTTT; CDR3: CASSDLRNTGELFF
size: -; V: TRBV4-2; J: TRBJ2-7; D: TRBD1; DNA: TGTGCCAGCAGCCAAGCCGGGACAGGGGATCCCTACGAGCAGTACTTC; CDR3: CASSQAGTGDPYEQYF
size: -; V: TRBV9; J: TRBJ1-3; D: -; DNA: TGTGCCAGCAGCGTAGATCCGAGCTCTGGAAACACCATATATTTT; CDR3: CASSVDPSSGNTIYF
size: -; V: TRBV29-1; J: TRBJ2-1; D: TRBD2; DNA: TGCAGCGTTACCGGGACTAGCAACGACAATGAGCAGTTCTTC; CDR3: CSVTGTSNDNEQFF
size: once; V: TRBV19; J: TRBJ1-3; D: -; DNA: TGTGCCAGTAGCCCTGACAGGTACTCTGGAAACACCATATATTTT; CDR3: CASSPDRYSGNTIYF